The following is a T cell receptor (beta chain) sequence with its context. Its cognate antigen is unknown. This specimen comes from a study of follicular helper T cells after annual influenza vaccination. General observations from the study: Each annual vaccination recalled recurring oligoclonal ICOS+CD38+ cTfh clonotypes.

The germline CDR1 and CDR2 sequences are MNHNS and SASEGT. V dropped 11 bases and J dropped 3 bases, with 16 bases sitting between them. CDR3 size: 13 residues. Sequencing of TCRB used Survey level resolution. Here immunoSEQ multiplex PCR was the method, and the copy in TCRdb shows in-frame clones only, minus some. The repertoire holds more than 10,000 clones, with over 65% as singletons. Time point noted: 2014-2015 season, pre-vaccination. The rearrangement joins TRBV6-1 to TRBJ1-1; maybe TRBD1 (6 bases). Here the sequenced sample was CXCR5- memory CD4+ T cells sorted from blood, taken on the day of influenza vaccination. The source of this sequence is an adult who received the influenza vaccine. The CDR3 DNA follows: TGTGCCTCAAAGAACAGGGTTTACACTGAAGCTTTCTTT. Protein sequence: CASKNRVYTEAFF.